These 18 T cell receptor beta chains were all obtained from the same sample, sequenced in a study of blood T cell repertoires in COVID-19. Libraries were prepared by immunoSEQ multiplex PCR; TCRdb keeps only in-frame clonotypes and omits some of them. This repertoire shows more than 150,000 clones, approximately 80% found once; its top ten account for 13%. Sequencing was done on a sample of PBMCs or T cells enriched from blood (not recorded which). The receptor source for this set is a woman aged 55-70 years who had recovered from COVID-19.

The V gene is TRBV4-1, the J gene TRBJ1-2; D may be TRBD1 (6 bases). The ends were cut back, 0 bases at V and 9 bases at J, with 14 bases in the middle. The germline CDR1 and CDR2 sequences are MGHRA and YSYEKL. The CDR3 extends over 14 amino acids. The CDR3 sequence: CASSQELQGRSYTF. The CDR3 DNA reads TGCGCCAGCAGCCAAGAGTTACAGGGTAGGAGCTACACCTTC.

This clone appeared once. This chain uses TRBV7-2 with TRBJ1-1; a weak D match, TRBD1 (6 bases). The CDR3 has 14 residues. The V gene lost 4 bases and the J gene lost 1 base, with 10 bases spanning the gap. Germline V gives CDR1 SGHTA, CDR2 FQGNSA. As DNA, the CDR3 is TGTGCCAGCAGCTCGGACAGATGGAACACTGAAGCTTTCTTT. This encodes CASSSDRWNTEAFF.

The chain couples TRBV5-1 to TRBJ2-1; 10 bases line up with TRBD2. CDR3 length equals 15 residues. V shed 1 base, J shed 9 bases, and the junction held 7 bases outside the gene matches. The germline V gene encodes CDR1 SGHRS and CDR2 YFSETQ. The CDR3 DNA sequence: TGCGCCAGCAGCTTGTCTAGCGGGGGATTCAGTGAGCAGTTCTTC. As protein: CASSLSSGGFSEQFF.

The chain has TRBV13 and TRBJ2-3; 9 bases are a match to TRBD2. V lost 0 bases, J lost 2 bases, and 3 bases stayed unmatched. Germline CDR1 and CDR2: PRHDT and FYEKMQ (reference sequence). CDR3 length equals 16 residues. DNA for the CDR3: TGTGCCAGCAGCTTAGGTTTAGCGGGAGCCACAGATACGCAGTATTTT. This sequence encodes CASSLGLAGATDTQYF.

The rearrangement uses TRBV7-9 and TRBJ1-1, with TRBD1 as a possible D gene (6 bases). This CDR3 comprises 14 residues. Per the germline V gene, CDR1 is SEHNR and CDR2 is FQNEAQ (reference sequence). Trimming removed 2 bases from V and 3 bases from J, with 10 bases in between. CDR3 nucleotides: TGTGCCAGCAGCTTAATGGGGGCGGACACTGAAGCTTTCTTT. Its protein product is CASSLMGADTEAFF.

The V call is TRBV28, the J call TRBJ2-7, with TRBD2 matching 9 bases. The CDR3 is made up of 14 amino acids. J was trimmed by 1 base and V by 2 bases; bases with no gene match: 0. The V gene's germline CDR1 is MDHEN and CDR2 SYDVKM. The CDR3 loop reads CASSLLAGSYEQYF. The CDR3 DNA sequence: TGTGCCAGCAGTTTACTAGCGGGGTCCTACGAGCAGTACTTC.

The rearrangement links TRBV5-1 to TRBJ1-1; D gene ambiguous. Germline CDR1 is SGHRS and CDR2 is YFSETQ. V was pared by 0 bases and J by 10 bases, with 13 bases between. The CDR3 runs 13 residues. CDR3 amino acids: CASSLDFESGAFF. The CDR3 region has the DNA TGCGCCAGCAGCTTGGATTTCGAGTCGGGAGCTTTCTTT.

The rearrangement links TRBV15 to TRBJ2-7; 8 nucleotides align to TRBD1. From germline, CDR1 is LNHNV and CDR2 YYDKDF (reference sequence). The CDR3 contains 14 residues. The V and J ends lost 5 bases and 3 bases, in that order; junction bases with no gene match: 6. CDR3 amino acids: CATSSRDRNYEQYF. In nucleotides, the CDR3 is TGTGCCACCAGCTCCCGGGACAGGAACTACGAGCAGTACTTC.

This clone was seen just once. The chain uses TRBV6-5 and TRBJ1-5; 7 bases match TRBD1. Germline V gene data show CDR1 as MNHEY and CDR2 as SVGAGI. CDR3 length: 15 amino acids. Germline trimming cut 6 bases from V and 3 bases from J; bases unmatched to any gene: 8. CDR3 protein: CASSLRQGYNQPQHF. CDR3 nucleotides: TGTGCCAGCAGCCTTAGACAGGGATACAATCAGCCCCAGCATTTT.

The chain recombines TRBV29-1 with TRBJ1-2; 8 bases fit TRBD1. Trimming removed 4 bases from V and 4 bases from J; junction bases left unmatched: 2. The CDR3 spans 12 residues. Germline CDR1 SQVTM, CDR2 ANQGSEA. In DNA, the CDR3 is TGCAGCGTTGGGGACAGGCTCTATGGCTACACCTTC. It translates to CSVGDRLYGYTF.

This clone was counted a few times. V is TRBV7-6 and J is TRBJ2-7; 7 nucleotides align to TRBD1. V lost 5 bases and J lost 6; bases outside the gene matches: 7. Looked up from germline, CDR1 is SGHVS and CDR2 is FNYEAQ. CDR3 size: 13 residues. CDR3 sequence: CASSARDRLEQYF. The DNA for the CDR3 is TGTGCCAGCAGCGCTCGGGACAGACTCGAGCAGTACTTC.

The chain carries TRBV5-4 and TRBJ2-7; the D gene is possibly TRBD1 (5 bases). Germline-derived CDR1 and CDR2 are SGHNT and YYREEE (reference sequence). The CDR3 extends over 14 amino acids. Trimming took 1 base from V and 6 from J, leaving 14 bases between them. In DNA, the CDR3 is TGTGCCAGCAGCTTGAACCAGGGCGTCGGCGAGCAGTACTTC. This codes for CASSLNQGVGEQYF.

V is TRBV7-3 and J is TRBJ2-3, with D perhaps matching TRBD2 (6 bases). Trimming stripped 4 bases from V and 2 bases from J, with 13 bases between. CDR3 length: 15 amino acids. CDR1 and CDR2 from the germline V gene are SGHTA and FQGTGA. The CDR3 is CASSSFGGATDTQYF. The CDR3 bases are TGTGCCAGCAGCTCCTTCGGGGGAGCCACAGATACGCAGTATTTT. The full variable domain, its missing parts supplied by reference TRBV7-3 and TRBJ2-3, is GAGVSQTPSNKVTEKGKYVELRCDPISGHTALYWYRQSLGQGPEFLIYFQGTGAADDSGLPNDRFFAVRPEGSVSTLKIQRTERGDSAVYLCASSSFGGATDTQYFGPGTRLTVL.

This clone was counted ten times or more. This chain connects TRBV28 to TRBJ2-7; D might be TRBD1 (6 bases). This CDR3 has 12 residues. V shed 7 bases and J shed 2 bases, with 9 bases lying between them. From germline, CDR1 is MDHEN and CDR2 SYDVKM. DNA for the CDR3: TGTGCCAGCACGGACAGTGCCTACGAGCAGTACTTC. Residues: CASTDSAYEQYF.

V usage is TRBV3-1 (or the pseudogene TRBV3-2) and J usage is TRBJ1-3; the D is unclear. Trimming removed 0 bases at V and 0 bases at J, with 6 bases between. CDR1 and CDR2 (germline): LGHDT, YNNKEL (reference sequence). This CDR3 is built from 15 residues. CDR3 amino acids: CASSQDLGSGNTIYF. The CDR3 coding sequence is TGTGCCAGCAGCCAAGATCTAGGCTCTGGAAACACCATATATTTT.

The chain carries TRBV11-2 and TRBJ1-4; D is undetermined. Trimming cost V 2 bases and J 8 bases, with 9 bases left between them. This CDR3 spans 13 amino acids. CDR1 and CDR2 from the germline V gene are SGHAT and FQNNGV. The CDR3 protein is CASSLIDQEKLFF. The CDR3, as DNA: TGTGCCAGCAGCTTAATCGATCAGGAAAAACTGTTTTTT.

The CDR3 sequence: CASSYRDSLSGNTIYF. The CDR3 nucleotides read TGTGCCAGCAGTTACCGGGACAGCCTATCTGGAAACACCATATATTTT. The V and J genes are TRBV6-5 and TRBJ1-3, with TRBD1 identical over 7 bases. With 2 bases clipped from V and 1 base from J, the junction kept 5 bases outside the gene matches. The CDR3 is 16 residues long. CDR1 is MNHEY and CDR2 is SVGAGI in the germline V gene.

This chain connects TRBV19 to TRBJ1-2, with no clear D. The germline gives CDR1 LNHDA, CDR2 SQIVND (reference sequence). This CDR3 spans 15 amino acids. The V end lost 4 bases, the J end lost 5 bases, and 17 bases lay between the germline ends. Written as DNA, the CDR3 is TGTGCCAGTAGTACCTCCGGGTTCTCGGAATATGGCTACACCTTC. It yields the protein CASSTSGFSEYGYTF. Together with reference TRBV19 and TRBJ1-2, the CDR3 gives the full variable domain: DGGITQSPKYLFRKEGQNVTLSCEQNLNHDAMYWYRQDPGQGLRLIYYSQIVNDFQKGDIAEGYSVSREKKESFPLTVTSAQKNPTAFYLCASSTSGFSEYGYTFGSGTRLTVV.